The 23 T cell receptor beta chains listed next were all sequenced from one sample in a study of T cell clonotyping in hematopoietic cell transplantation. Libraries were prepared by immunoSEQ multiplex PCR; TCRdb keeps only in-frame clonotypes and omits some of them. This table holds about 9,400 clones, 60% to 80% found once. The sequencing here drew on PBMCs, taken 180 days after allogeneic stem cell transplant. These receptor sequences come from a male patient between 40 and 49 years old who had an allogeneic stem cell transplant from a related donor, so the T cells may come from the graft donor. Some clones in this sample may be carry-over from other donors' samples.

The chain is built from TRBV7-8 and TRBJ2-5, with D perhaps matching TRBD2 (6 bases). In germline, CDR1 is SGHVS, CDR2 FQNEAQ. This CDR3 region has 15 residues. V gave up 2 bases and J gave up 5 bases, with 15 bases separating them. The CDR3 here is CASSLFWLARETQYF. For the CDR3, the DNA is TGTGCCAGCAGCTTATTTTGGCTAGCGAGGGAGACCCAGTACTTC.

V and J are TRBV4-3 and TRBJ2-3; D unclear. CDR1 is LGHNA and CDR2 is YSLEER in the germline V gene. V dropped 0 bases and J dropped 5 bases, with 18 bases sitting between them. The CDR3 has 17 amino acids. CDR3 sequence (DNA): TGCGCCAGCAGCCAAGATCCTCGTTTAGTTTTGAGAGATACGCAGTATTTT. This sequence encodes CASSQDPRLVLRDTQYF.

This clone was detected a few times. In nucleotides, the CDR3 is TGTGCCAGCTCACCGCTGGGACAGGGGGCTACCTACGAGCAGTACTTC. The encoded protein is CASSPLGQGATYEQYF. V and J are TRBV18 and TRBJ2-7, with 12 bases that match TRBD1. Germline CDR1 and CDR2: KGHSH and LQKENI. The trim removed 3 bases at V and 2 bases at J, leaving 5 bases unmatched. This CDR3 comprises 16 residues. Drawing the rest from reference TRBV18 and TRBJ2-7, the complete variable domain is NAGVMQNPRHLVRRRGQEARLRCSPMKGHSHVYWYRQLPEEGLKFMVYLQKENIIDESGMPKERFSAEFPKEGPSILRIQQVVRGDSAAYFCASSPLGQGATYEQYFGPGTRLTVT.

This rearrangement joins TRBV28 to TRBJ2-7, with D perhaps matching TRBD1 or TRBD2 (5 bases each). The germline V gene has CDR1 MDHEN and CDR2 SYDVKM. The CDR3 spans 18 residues. With 4 bases removed from V and 1 base from J, the gap between germline ends came to 23 bases. In DNA, the CDR3 is TGTGCCAGCAGTTCCCCCGCGGGCAGCCAGGGCGCGTCCTACGAGCAGTACTTC. Amino acid sequence: CASSSPAGSQGASYEQYF.

The V gene is TRBV7-9, the J gene TRBJ2-7; no reliable D call. The CDR3 extends over 12 amino acids. CDR1 and CDR2 (germline): SEHNR, FQNEAQ (reference sequence). Trimming removed 2 bases at V and 6 bases at J, with 8 bases between. CDR3 sequence (DNA): TGTGCCAGCAGCTTACTACTACTCGAGCAGTACTTC. Its protein product is CASSLLLLEQYF.

The CDR3 DNA reads TGTGCCAGCAGCTTAGTGGACACCGGGGAGCTGTTTTTT. Encoded protein: CASSLVDTGELFF. The chain couples TRBV7-8 to TRBJ2-2; D gene uncertain. The CDR3 extends over 13 amino acids. CDR1 and CDR2 from the germline V gene are SGHVS and FQNEAQ. Trimming took 1 base from V and 3 from J, leaving 3 bases between them. Complete variable domain (other parts from reference TRBV7-8 and TRBJ2-2): GAGVSQSPRYKVAKRGQDVALRCDPISGHVSLFWYQQALGQGPEFLTYFQNEAQLDKSGLPSDRFFAERPEGSVSTLKIQRTQQEDSAVYLCASSLVDTGELFFGEGSRLTVL.

The table lists this clone with a few counts. The chain uses TRBV7-6 and TRBJ1-5; possibly TRBD1 for D (5 bases). The germline V gene has CDR1 SGHVS and CDR2 FNYEAQ. Trimming removed 0 bases from V and 1 base from J, with 7 bases in between. The CDR3 runs 15 residues. The CDR3 here is CASSLAWGSNQPQHF. CDR3 DNA: TGTGCCAGCAGCTTAGCATGGGGGAGCAATCAGCCCCAGCATTTT.

This chain links TRBV19 with TRBJ1-2; D uncertain. This CDR3 is 15 amino acids long. Trimming took 3 bases from V and 3 from J, leaving 14 bases between them. Germline assignment: CDR1 LNHDA and CDR2 SQIVND (reference sequence). CDR3 region: CASSIPETAYYGYTF. CDR3 bases: TGTGCCAGTAGTATCCCAGAAACGGCCTACTATGGCTACACCTTC.

In nucleotides, the CDR3 is TGTGCCAGCAGCTTTGGGGGGTCGGAGAACACTGAAGCTTTCTTT. It encodes CASSFGGSENTEAFF. The genes are TRBV11-3 and TRBJ1-1; D might be TRBD1 (5 bases). Germline V gene lookup returns CDR1 SGHNT and CDR2 YENEEA. The CDR3 sequence is 15 residues long. The germline V and J ends were trimmed by 3 bases and 1 base, with 12 bases remaining between them.

The chain recombines TRBV2 with TRBJ1-6, with 9 bases fitting TRBD1. The J segment lost 8 bases and the V segment lost 5 bases, leaving 7 bases of the junction unmatched. The CDR3 is made up of 15 amino acids. Germline values: CDR1 SNHLY, CDR2 FYNNEI. CDR3: CASSLEDRGYSPLHF. CDR3 DNA: TGTGCCAGCAGTCTTGAGGACAGGGGTTATTCACCCCTCCACTTT.

This clone was recorded a few times. J is TRBJ1-1 and V is TRBV18; D unclear. The CDR3 runs 14 residues. From germline, CDR1 is KGHSH and CDR2 LQKENI. The V end lost 2 bases, the J end lost 2 bases, and 9 bases lay between the germline ends. Here the CDR3 DNA reads TGTGCCAGCTCACCAATGGAAGCTAACACTGAAGCTTTCTTT. Residues: CASSPMEANTEAFF. Complete variable domain (other parts from reference TRBV18 and TRBJ1-1): NAGVMQNPRHLVRRRGQEARLRCSPMKGHSHVYWYRQLPEEGLKFMVYLQKENIIDESGMPKERFSAEFPKEGPSILRIQQVVRGDSAAYFCASSPMEANTEAFFGQGTRLTVV.

V gene TRBV5-4 combines with J gene TRBJ2-1; 8 nucleotides agree with TRBD2. Germline CDR1 and CDR2: SGHNT and YYREEE (reference sequence). The length of the CDR3 is 15 residues. The ends lost 0 bases at V and 9 bases at J; junction bases unmatched: 8. The CDR3 loop reads CASSLGGSGAPEQFF. For the CDR3, the DNA is TGTGCCAGCAGCTTGGGGGGTAGCGGGGCCCCTGAGCAGTTCTTC.

V usage is TRBV7-8 and J usage is TRBJ1-2, with a possible D match to TRBD1 (5 bases). Trimming stripped 1 base from V and 4 bases from J, with 16 bases between. The CDR3 covers 16 residues. Looked up from germline, CDR1 is SGHVS and CDR2 is FQNEAQ. The CDR3 DNA follows: TGTGCCAGCAGCTTAGGGCAGAGGGGACGGGCCTATGGCTACACCTTC. This encodes CASSLGQRGRAYGYTF.

This chain joins TRBV7-8 and TRBJ2-7; 9 nucleotides agree with TRBD1. CDR1 and CDR2 (germline): SGHVS, FQNEAQ. The ends lost 3 bases at V and 3 bases at J; junction bases unmatched: 3. The CDR3 covers 14 residues. CDR3 DNA: TGTGCCAGCAGCTTGCCGGGACAGGGCTACGAGCAGTACTTC. It encodes CASSLPGQGYEQYF. Looking up the rest from reference TRBV7-8 and TRBJ2-7 gives the full variable domain: GAGVSQSPRYKVAKRGQDVALRCDPISGHVSLFWYQQALGQGPEFLTYFQNEAQLDKSGLPSDRFFAERPEGSVSTLKIQRTQQEDSAVYLCASSLPGQGYEQYFGPGTRLTVT.

This sequence joins TRBV4-2 and TRBJ2-7; D is unclear. CDR3 length: 15 residues. Per germline, CDR1 LGHNA and CDR2 YNFKEQ. Trimming cost V 0 bases and J 0 bases, with 9 bases left between them. The CDR3 DNA follows: TGTGCCAGCAGCCAAGACAGCAAGAGCTCCTACGAGCAGTACTTC. Its protein is CASSQDSKSSYEQYF.

The V gene is TRBV5-1, the J gene TRBJ1-1; a possible D gene is TRBD1 (5 bases). This CDR3 comprises 15 residues. Germline V gene lookup returns CDR1 SGHRS and CDR2 YFSETQ. Trimming cost V 4 bases and J 4 bases, with 17 bases left between them. CDR3 in amino acids: CASSPPRQGGTEAFF. The DNA for the CDR3 is TGCGCCAGCAGCCCGCCTAGGCAGGGAGGCACTGAAGCTTTCTTT.

V usage is TRBV6-5 and J usage is TRBJ1-6, with D uncertain. V lost 8 bases, J lost 6 bases, and 11 bases lay in between. Germline V gives CDR1 MNHEY, CDR2 SVGAGI. The CDR3 extends over 13 amino acids. The CDR3 coding sequence is TGTGCCAGCGGCTGGACGGCTAATTCACCCCTCCACTTT. Protein: CASGWTANSPLHF.

This clone appeared a single time. The rearrangement links TRBV7-2 to TRBJ2-4, with D uncertain. V was shortened by 5 bases and J by 0 bases, with 14 bases between the two germline ends. Germline V gene data show CDR1 as SGHTA and CDR2 as FQGNSA. This CDR3 has 16 residues. The CDR3 nucleotides are TGTGCCAGCAGCCCCCGCGTGGAAATAGCCAAAAACATTCAGTACTTC. Protein: CASSPRVEIAKNIQYF.

The chain couples TRBV5-1 to TRBJ2-3; D gene uncertain. The V gene lost 1 base and the J gene lost 3 bases, with 0 bases spanning the gap. CDR1 is SGHRS, CDR2 YFSETQ, per germline. The CDR3 is 11 residues long. The CDR3 nucleotides read TGCGCCAGCAGCTTGACAGATACGCAGTATTTT. Translated, it gives CASSLTDTQYF.

The chain combines TRBV2 with TRBJ1-1; 8 bases align to TRBD1. Germline CDR1 SNHLY, CDR2 FYNNEI. V trimming: 3 bases; J trimming: 8 bases; junction bases outside the gene matches: 5. The CDR3 has 13 residues. The CDR3 DNA follows: TGTGCCAGCAGTGACCACCGGGACAGGGAAGCTTTCTTT. This codes for CASSDHRDREAFF. The full variable domain, completed using reference TRBV2 and TRBJ1-1, is EPEVTQTPSHQVTQMGQEVILRCVPISNHLYFYWYRQILGQKVEFLVSFYNNEISEKSEIFDDQFSVERPDGSNFTLKIRSTKLEDSAMYFCASSDHRDREAFFGQGTRLTVV.

V gene TRBV9 combines with J gene TRBJ1-5; 8 bases match TRBD1. V trimming: 3 bases; J trimming: 0 bases; junction bases outside the gene matches: 2. The CDR3 is 15 residues long. Germline values: CDR1 SGDLS, CDR2 YYNGEE. The CDR3 nucleotides read TGTGCCAGCAGCGCTGGACAGGGTAGCAATCAGCCCCAGCATTTT. Protein: CASSAGQGSNQPQHF.

The V and J genes are TRBV6-6 and TRBJ1-2, with a possible D match to TRBD1 (6 bases). This CDR3 is 13 amino acids long. CDR1 and CDR2 (germline): MNHNY, SVGAGI (reference sequence). V was trimmed by 2 bases and J by 4 bases, leaving 8 bases between them. CDR3: CASSYGGAYGYTF. The DNA of the CDR3 is TGTGCCAGCAGTTACGGGGGCGCCTATGGCTACACCTTC.

This clone was counted between two and nine times. The chain has TRBV28 and TRBJ2-7, with D possibly matching TRBD1 (6 bases). Trimming took off 9 bases at V and 0 bases at J, with 12 bases between the two ends. Germline-derived CDR1 and CDR2 are MDHEN and SYDVKM. This CDR3 has 13 residues. The CDR3 DNA is TGTGCCAGTAGGACAGACTTCTCCTACGAGCAGTACTTC. It translates to CASRTDFSYEQYF.